This TCR beta chain was found in a study of beta chain features in type 1 diabetes. As every portion of the isolated RNA was reverse transcribed, the sequencing read expressed TCRB transcripts. This table comes from immunoSEQ multiplex PCR, and its TCRdb copy is limited to in-frame clones, with some not included. This table has about 900,000 clones, roughly 15% appearing once. There are 14 residues in the CDR3. The J segment lost 1 base and the V segment lost 4 bases, leaving 1 base of the junction unmatched. CDR1 SGHDN and CDR2 FVKESK come from the germline V gene. This sequence was found in a woman under 30 in good health. The specimen sequenced was naive CD4+ T cells from blood. The rearrangement links TRBV14 to TRBJ2-1; 7 bases agree with TRBD2. CDR3 residues: CASSRGGSYNEQFF. The CDR3 DNA reads TGTGCCAGCAGCCGGGGGGGGTCCTACAATGAGCAGTTCTTC.